Below are 25 T cell receptor beta chains sequenced from a single sample in a study of cytomegalovirus exposure and HLA in healthy donors. PCR involved 60 Vbeta and 13 Jbeta primers. TCRdb's copy holds only in-frame clones and misses some; the assay was immunoSEQ multiplex PCR. The data show 90,000 to 95,000 clones, about 80% seen once. Sequencing input: PBMCs. These receptors came from a man aged 30 to 39 in good health and CMV-seronegative.

This clone was observed a single time. The chain combines TRBV19 with TRBJ2-1; D is possibly TRBD1 (6 bases). The CDR3 consists of 14 residues. Looked up from germline, CDR1 is LNHDA and CDR2 is SQIVND (reference sequence). V lost 5 bases, J lost 7 bases, and 15 bases lay in between. CDR3 amino acids: CASSPYHQGNEQFF. The DNA of the CDR3 is TGTGCCAGTAGTCCCTACCACCAGGGGAATGAGCAGTTCTTC.

This clone came up once. At one end, the junction sequence differs from germline, possibly due to a read error. The chain combines TRBV4-3 with TRBJ1-5, with a possible D match to TRBD1 (6 bases). CDR1 and CDR2 (germline): LGHNA, YSLEER. The CDR3 covers 15 residues. The CDR3 protein is CTSSPDRLGNQPQHF. Written as DNA, the CDR3 is TGCACCAGCAGCCCGGACAGATTAGGCAATCAGCCCCAGCATTTT.

The chain employs TRBV19 and TRBJ2-3; weak D call: TRBD2 (5 bases). The ends were cut back, 6 bases at V and 4 bases at J, with 5 bases in the middle. Per germline, CDR1 LNHDA and CDR2 SQIVND (reference sequence). This CDR3 region has 11 residues. CDR3 sequence: CASRRADTQYF. The CDR3 coding sequence is TGTGCCAGTAGGAGGGCAGATACGCAGTATTTT.

This clone was observed many times. The genes are TRBV6-5 and TRBJ2-7; TRBD1 might be the D (6 bases). The CDR3 extends over 13 amino acids. Trimming removed 5 bases at V and 6 bases at J, with 14 bases between. The germline V gene has CDR1 MNHEY and CDR2 SVGAGI. CDR3 in amino acids: CASSRDIDSEQYF. CDR3 coding DNA: TGTGCCAGCAGTCGGGACATTGACAGCGAGCAGTACTTC.

This chain joins TRBV4-3 and TRBJ1-2; D possibly corresponds to TRBD1 (5 bases). Germline assignment: CDR1 LGHNA and CDR2 YSLEER. The CDR3 loop spans 13 amino acids. Trimming took 4 bases from V and 4 from J, leaving 10 bases between them. The CDR3 reads CASSPGVGYGYTF. In nucleotides, the CDR3 is TGCGCCAGCAGCCCGGGGGTTGGCTATGGCTACACCTTC.

The table lists this clone with a few counts. The chain joins TRBV5-5 to TRBJ2-1, with a possible D match to TRBD2 (5 bases). V was shortened by 4 bases and J by 4 bases, with 15 bases between the two germline ends. Germline CDR1 is SGHKS and CDR2 is YYEKEE (reference sequence). CDR3 size: 15 residues. The CDR3 bases are TGTGCCAGCAGCATAGGACTCGCAGCTTACAATGAGCAGTTCTTC. Translating gives CASSIGLAAYNEQFF.

The chain employs TRBV2 and TRBJ2-5, with D perhaps TRBD2 (6 bases). Germline values: CDR1 SNHLY, CDR2 FYNNEI. The CDR3 covers 15 residues. V lost 7 bases, J lost 8 bases, and 23 bases lay in between. CDR3 residues: CASNQEGTRGATQYF. The CDR3 region has the DNA TGTGCCAGCAACCAGGAGGGTACTAGGGGAGCTACCCAGTACTTC.

The chain recombines TRBV11-1 with TRBJ2-2; tentatively, D is TRBD2 (6 bases). This CDR3 comprises 15 residues. CDR1 SGHAT and CDR2 FQDESV come from the germline V gene (reference sequence). Trimming took off 3 bases at V and 0 bases at J, with 8 bases between the two ends. CDR3 sequence reads: CASSFAGPNTGELFF. CDR3 bases: TGTGCCAGCAGCTTCGCGGGACCGAACACCGGGGAGCTGTTTTTT.

This chain joins TRBV15 and TRBJ2-5; 7 positions match TRBD2. V shed 1 base, J shed 4 bases, and the junction held 6 bases outside the gene matches. Germline CDR1 and CDR2: LNHNV and YYDKDF (reference sequence). CDR3 length: 15 amino acids. CDR3 in amino acids: CATSRGREQGETQYF. DNA of the CDR3: TGTGCCACCAGCAGAGGGCGGGAGCAGGGAGAGACCCAGTACTTC. Full variable domain (remainder filled in from reference TRBV15 and TRBJ2-5): DAMVIQNPRYQVTQFGKPVTLSCSQTLNHNVMYWYQQKSSQAPKLLFHYYDKDFNNEADTPDNFQSRRPNTSFCFLDIRSPGLGDTAMYLCATSRGREQGETQYFGPGTRLLVL.

The CDR3 DNA is TGTGCCAGCAGTTTAAAGCGGCGGCCAAATTCACCCCTCCACTTT. It codes for CASSLKRRPNSPLHF. The rearrangement joins TRBV27 to TRBJ1-6; D unresolved. CDR1 is MNHEY and CDR2 is SMNVEV in the germline V gene (reference sequence). Trimming took off 2 bases at V and 7 bases at J, with 12 bases between the two ends. The CDR3 consists of 15 residues.

The V call is TRBV4-1, the J call TRBJ1-5; TRBD1 might be the D (6 bases). The CDR3 loop spans 15 amino acids. Germline-derived CDR1 and CDR2 are MGHRA and YSYEKL. The ends were cut back, 4 bases at V and 4 bases at J, with 14 bases in the middle. The DNA of the CDR3 is TGCGCCAGCAGCCTGAGGGGGTCCGAGAATCAGCCCCAGCATTTT. Amino acids: CASSLRGSENQPQHF.

This clone has only one observation. V is TRBV27 and J is TRBJ2-5, with D maybe TRBD1 (5 bases). The germline V and J ends were trimmed by 9 bases and 0 bases, with 11 bases remaining between them. Germline values: CDR1 MNHEY, CDR2 SMNVEV (reference sequence). This CDR3 is 13 amino acids long. The CDR3 protein is CARQETYQETQYF. The CDR3 nucleotides read TGTGCCAGACAGGAAACGTACCAAGAGACCCAGTACTTC.

V is TRBV13 and J is TRBJ1-4; D is undetermined. CDR1 and CDR2 from the germline V gene are PRHDT and FYEKMQ (reference sequence). The ends were cut back, 3 bases at V and 0 bases at J, with 8 bases in the middle. The CDR3 has 15 residues. The CDR3 loop is CASSFRSATNEKLFF. CDR3 DNA sequence: TGTGCCAGCAGCTTTAGATCCGCAACTAATGAAAAACTGTTTTTT.

This clone was observed a single time. The chain carries TRBV9 and TRBJ1-2; tentatively, D is TRBD1 (5 bases). This CDR3 has 19 residues. CDR1 and CDR2 (germline): SGDLS, YYNGEE. Trimming cost V 0 bases and J 6 bases, with 27 bases left between them. CDR3 loop: CASSVAIRGASDSDDGYTF. CDR3 coding DNA: TGTGCCAGCAGCGTAGCTATAAGGGGCGCTTCAGATTCCGATGATGGCTACACCTTC.

Here the CDR3 DNA reads TGTGCCAGTAGTATTGACAGGGCCCCTGGGGCCAACGTCCTGACTTTC. It is translated as CASSIDRAPGANVLTF. The genes are TRBV19 and TRBJ2-6; 7 bases match TRBD1. V gave up 3 bases and J gave up 2 bases; unmatched junction bases: 4. Germline loops: CDR1 LNHDA, CDR2 SQIVND (reference sequence). The CDR3 has 16 amino acids.

V gene TRBV7-2 combines with J gene TRBJ2-7; 7 bases are a match to TRBD2. V trimming: 5 bases; J trimming: 4 bases; junction bases outside the gene matches: 5. This CDR3 has 13 amino acids. The germline CDR1 and CDR2 sequences are SGHTA and FQGNSA. In DNA form, the CDR3 reads TGTGCCAGCAGCGACGGGACTATTTACGAGCAGTACTTC. It is translated as CASSDGTIYEQYF.

The J gene is TRBJ2-1, the V gene TRBV19; a possible D gene is TRBD2 (5 bases). CDR3 size: 15 residues. The ends were cut back, 5 bases at V and 4 bases at J, with 15 bases in the middle. Germline V CDR1 and CDR2: LNHDA, SQIVND (reference sequence). The CDR3, as DNA: TGTGCCAGTAGTTCGCCGAAGGGAGATTACAATGAGCAGTTCTTC. Translated: CASSSPKGDYNEQFF.

The chain has TRBV10-2 and TRBJ1-3; D not certain. This CDR3 contains 15 residues. Trimming left V 4 bases short and J 6 bases short, with 16 bases between. Germline V lookup: CDR1 WSHSY, CDR2 SAAADI. The CDR3 protein is CASSVGAFIENTIYF. CDR3 in DNA: TGCGCCAGCAGTGTCGGTGCTTTTATTGAAAACACCATATATTTT.

Comment on this clone: The CDR3 ends on some other residue instead of the conserved phenylalanine or tryptophan, so this is likely a read error. It is unclear where the CDR3 begins or ends on the DNA, so no DNA is shown, and the CDR3 is as TCRdb lists it. The chain links TRBV29-1 to TRBJ1-1; the listed D gene, TRBD1, was not tested against the DNA. The CDR3 length is 10 residues, termini included. Germline assignment: CDR1 SQVTM and CDR2 ANQGSEA. This CDR3 reads CSVEYRFGAE.

The rearrangement links TRBV9 to TRBJ2-5; 8 nucleotides match TRBD1. In germline, CDR1 is SGDLS, CDR2 YYNGEE. V was clipped by 4 bases and J by 5 bases; unmatched bases: 10. The CDR3 runs to 15 residues. Here the CDR3 reads CASSPRQGLRETQYF. CDR3 in DNA: TGTGCCAGCAGCCCAAGACAGGGGCTAAGGGAGACCCAGTACTTC.

The rearrangement links TRBV7-2 to TRBJ2-1; 15 nucleotides align to TRBD2. The V and J ends lost 0 bases and 6 bases, in that order; junction bases with no gene match: 6. This CDR3 is 18 amino acids long. Germline values: CDR1 SGHTA, CDR2 FQGNSA. The CDR3 DNA is TGTGCCAGCAGCTTAGCGGGACTAGCGGGAGGTTCAGCCAATGAGCAGTTCTTC. Its translation: CASSLAGLAGGSANEQFF.

This chain uses TRBV4-3 with TRBJ2-3; 11 bases match TRBD1. The CDR3 length is 17 residues. Per germline, CDR1 LGHNA and CDR2 YSLEER. V lost 0 bases and J lost 6; bases outside the gene matches: 8. CDR3: CASSQERRDRGSDTQYF. The CDR3 DNA reads as TGCGCCAGCAGCCAAGAACGTAGGGACAGGGGGTCGGATACGCAGTATTTT.

This sequence joins TRBV7-8 and TRBJ1-3, with D possibly matching TRBD1 (5 bases). Germline V gene sequence: CDR1 SGHVS, CDR2 FQNEAQ. The CDR3 extends over 17 amino acids. Trimming pared 0 bases from V and 2 bases from J, leaving 14 bases between. CDR3 sequence: CASSLAISGRAGNTIYF. The DNA for the CDR3 is TGTGCCAGCAGCTTAGCGATTTCGGGCAGGGCTGGAAACACCATATATTTT. The full variable domain, completed using reference TRBV7-8 and TRBJ1-3, is GAGVSQSPRYKVAKRGQDVALRCDPISGHVSLFWYQQALGQGPEFLTYFQNEAQLDKSGLPSDRFFAERPEGSVSTLKIQRTQQEDSAVYLCASSLAISGRAGNTIYFGEGSWLTVV.

The chain links TRBV2 to TRBJ1-3; D is perhaps TRBD1 (5 bases). Germline V gene data show CDR1 as SNHLY and CDR2 as FYNNEI. Trimming pared 4 bases from V and 1 base from J, leaving 11 bases between. The length of the CDR3 is 15 residues. In DNA form, the CDR3 reads TGTGCCAGCAGTGCACCTACAGGTTCTGGAAACACCATATATTTT. It specifies CASSAPTGSGNTIYF.

This chain uses TRBV5-6 with TRBJ1-2; D may be TRBD1 (6 bases). Germline loops: CDR1 SGHDT, CDR2 YYEEEE. The CDR3 has 13 amino acids. V lost 6 bases, J lost 4 bases, and 13 bases lay in between. The CDR3 region has the DNA TGTGCCAGCACCTGGACAGAGTCCTATGGCTACACCTTC. It encodes CASTWTESYGYTF.